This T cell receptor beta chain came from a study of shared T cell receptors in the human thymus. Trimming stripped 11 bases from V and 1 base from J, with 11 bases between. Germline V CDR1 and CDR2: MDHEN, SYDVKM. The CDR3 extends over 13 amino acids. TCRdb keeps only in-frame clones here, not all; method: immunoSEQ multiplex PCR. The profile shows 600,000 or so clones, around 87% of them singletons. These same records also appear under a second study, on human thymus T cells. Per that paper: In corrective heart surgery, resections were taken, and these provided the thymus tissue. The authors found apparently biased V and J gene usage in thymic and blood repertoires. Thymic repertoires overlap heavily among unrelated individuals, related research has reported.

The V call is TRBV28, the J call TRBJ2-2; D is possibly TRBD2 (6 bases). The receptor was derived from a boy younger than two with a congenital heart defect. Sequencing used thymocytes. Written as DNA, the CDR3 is TGTGCCCCGAGGCGGGAGAACACCGGGGAGCTGTTTTTT. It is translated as CAPRRENTGELFF.